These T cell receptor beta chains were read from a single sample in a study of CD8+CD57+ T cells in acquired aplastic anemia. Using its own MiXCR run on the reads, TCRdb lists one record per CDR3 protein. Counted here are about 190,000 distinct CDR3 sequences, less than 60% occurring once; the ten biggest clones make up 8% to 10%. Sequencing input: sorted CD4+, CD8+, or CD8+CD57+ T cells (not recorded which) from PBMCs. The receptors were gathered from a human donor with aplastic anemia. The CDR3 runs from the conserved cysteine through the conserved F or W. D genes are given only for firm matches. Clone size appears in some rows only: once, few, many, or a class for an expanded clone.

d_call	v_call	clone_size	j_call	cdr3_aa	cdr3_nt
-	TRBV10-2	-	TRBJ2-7	CASSERGSSYEQYF	TGCGCCAGCAGTGAAAGGGGGAGCTCCTACGAGCAGTACTTC
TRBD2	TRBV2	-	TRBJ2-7	CASARASGSYEQYF	TGTGCCAGCGCCAGGGCTAGCGGGAGCTACGAGCAGTACTTC
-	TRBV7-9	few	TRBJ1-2	CASSLMVYTF	TGTGCCAGCAGCCTCATGGTCTACACCTTC
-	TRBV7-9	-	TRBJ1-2	CASRGGGPYGYTF	TGTGCCAGCAGAGGAGGGGGTCCCTATGGCTACACCTTC
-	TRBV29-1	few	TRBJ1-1	CSGGTIHAEAFF	TGCAGCGGGGGGACGATCCACGCTGAAGCTTTCTTT
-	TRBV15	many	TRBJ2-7	CATSRVGYEQYF	TGTGCCACCAGCAGAGTAGGGTACGAGCAGTACTTC
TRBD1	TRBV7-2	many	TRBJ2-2	CASRYDRGDTGELFF	TGTGCCAGCAGATACGACAGGGGTGACACCGGGGAGCTGTTTTTT
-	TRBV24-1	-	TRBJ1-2	CATSDRDTDGYTF	TGTGCCACCAGTGACAGGGACACTGATGGCTACACCTTC
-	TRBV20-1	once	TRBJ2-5	CSARGGPASLVGQYF	TGCAGTGCTAGGGGGGGGCCAGCATCCCTTGTTGGCCAGTACTTC
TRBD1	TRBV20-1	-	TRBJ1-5	CSAREAGGSQPQHF	TGCAGTGCTAGAGAGGCAGGGGGCAGTCAGCCCCAGCATTTT
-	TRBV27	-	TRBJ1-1	CASSNTEAFF	TGTGCCAGCAGTAACACTGAAGCTTTCTTT
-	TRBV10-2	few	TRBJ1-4	CASSDVGRGATNEELFF	TGCGCCAGCAGTGATGTTGGGAGGGGGGCGACTAATGAAGAACTGTTTTTT
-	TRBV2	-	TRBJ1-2	CASSDGWRENGYTF	TGTGCCAGCAGTGACGGGTGGAGAGAGAACGGCTACACCTTC
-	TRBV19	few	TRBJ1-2	CASSLRLGYGYTF	TGTGCCAGTAGTCTACGACTAGGGTATGGCTACACCTTC
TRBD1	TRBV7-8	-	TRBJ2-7	CASSWTGGHYEQYF	TGTGCCAGCAGCTGGACAGGGGGACACTACGAGCAGTACTTC
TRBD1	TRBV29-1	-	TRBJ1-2	CSLTGQGSNGYTF	TGCAGCTTGACGGGACAGGGGTCCAATGGCTACACCTTC
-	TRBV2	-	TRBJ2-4	CASSPRGAKNIQYF	TGTGCCAGCAGTCCAAGGGGGGCCAAAAACATTCAGTACTTC
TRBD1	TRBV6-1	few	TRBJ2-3	CASSPGQGTDTQYF	TGTGCCAGCAGCCCGGGACAGGGGACAGATACGCAGTATTTT
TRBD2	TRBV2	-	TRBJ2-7	CASGGTSGKDEQYF	TGTGCCAGCGGCGGGACTAGCGGGAAGGACGAGCAGTACTTC
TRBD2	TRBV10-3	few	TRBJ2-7	CAISDAGGLYEQYF	TGTGCCATCAGTGACGCGGGGGGCCTCTACGAGCAGTACTTC
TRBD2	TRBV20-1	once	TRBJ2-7	CSASLAGVGEQYF	TGCAGTGCTTCCCTAGCGGGAGTCGGCGAGCAGTACTTC
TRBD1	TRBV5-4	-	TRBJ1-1	CASSPGQGAMLAFF	TGTGCCAGCAGCCCAGGACAGGGGGCTATGTTAGCTTTCTTT
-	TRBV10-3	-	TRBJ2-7	CASRNTVTYEQYF	TGTGCCAGCAGGAACACGGTGACCTACGAGCAGTACTTC